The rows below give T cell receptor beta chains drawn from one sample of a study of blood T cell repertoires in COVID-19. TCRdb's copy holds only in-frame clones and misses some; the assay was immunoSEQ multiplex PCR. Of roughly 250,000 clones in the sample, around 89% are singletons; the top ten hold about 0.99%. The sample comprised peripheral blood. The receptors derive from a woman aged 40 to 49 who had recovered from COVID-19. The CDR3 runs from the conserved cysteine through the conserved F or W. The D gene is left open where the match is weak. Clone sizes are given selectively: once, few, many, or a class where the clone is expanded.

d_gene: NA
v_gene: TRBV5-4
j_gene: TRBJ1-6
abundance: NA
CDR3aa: CASSPAVWADNSPLHF
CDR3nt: TGTGCCAGCAGCCCAGCGGTTTGGGCCGATAATTCACCCCTCCACTTT

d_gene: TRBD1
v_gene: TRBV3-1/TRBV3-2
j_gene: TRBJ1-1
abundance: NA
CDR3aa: CASSPGTGGKAEAFF
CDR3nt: TGTGCCAGCAGCCCGGGGACAGGGGGGAAGGCTGAAGCTTTCTTT

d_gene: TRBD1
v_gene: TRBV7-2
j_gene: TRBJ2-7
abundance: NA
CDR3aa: CASSPWGTGGGEQYF
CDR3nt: TGTGCCAGCAGCCCCTGGGGGACAGGGGGCGGCGAGCAGTACTTC

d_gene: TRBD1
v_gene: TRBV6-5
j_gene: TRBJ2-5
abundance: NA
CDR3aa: CASSYKPGQHQETQYF
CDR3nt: TGTGCCAGCAGTTACAAGCCGGGACAGCACCAAGAGACCCAGTACTTC

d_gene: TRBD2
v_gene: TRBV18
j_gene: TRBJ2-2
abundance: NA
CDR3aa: CASSPGLAGGGGELFF
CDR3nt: TGTGCCAGCTCGCCCGGACTAGCGGGAGGAGGCGGGGAGCTGTTTTTT

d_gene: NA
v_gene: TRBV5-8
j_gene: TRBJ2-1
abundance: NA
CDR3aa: CASSLEGGLTSYNEQFF
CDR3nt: TGTGCCAGCAGCTTGGAGGGGGGGTTGACCTCCTACAATGAGCAGTTCTTC

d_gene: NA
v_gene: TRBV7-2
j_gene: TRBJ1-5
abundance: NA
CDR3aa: CASSQLGAGQPQHF
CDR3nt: TGTGCCAGCAGCCAGCTGGGGGCTGGCCAGCCCCAGCATTTT

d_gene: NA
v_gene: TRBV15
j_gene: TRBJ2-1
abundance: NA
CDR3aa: CATSRGGASGTNEQFF
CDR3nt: TGTGCCACCAGCAGAGGGGGGGCTAGCGGAACCAATGAGCAGTTCTTC

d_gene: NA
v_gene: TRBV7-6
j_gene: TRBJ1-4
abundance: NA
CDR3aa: CASSLEPATNEKLFF
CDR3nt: TGTGCCAGCAGCTTAGAGCCGGCAACTAATGAAAAACTGTTTTTT

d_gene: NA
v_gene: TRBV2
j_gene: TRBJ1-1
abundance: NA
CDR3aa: CASRTVNTEAFF
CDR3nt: TGTGCCAGCCGGACAGTGAACACTGAAGCTTTCTTT

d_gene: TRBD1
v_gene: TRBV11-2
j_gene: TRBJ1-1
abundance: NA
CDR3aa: CASSLVGQGIEAFF
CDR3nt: TGTGCCAGCAGCTTAGTGGGACAGGGGATTGAAGCTTTCTTT

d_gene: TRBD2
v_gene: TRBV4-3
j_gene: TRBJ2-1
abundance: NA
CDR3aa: CASSPGGSGSNEQFF
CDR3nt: TGCGCCAGCAGCCCGGGCGGGAGTGGGTCCAATGAGCAGTTCTTC

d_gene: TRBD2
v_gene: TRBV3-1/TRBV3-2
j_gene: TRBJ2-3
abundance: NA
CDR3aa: CASGASGRPVHDTQYF
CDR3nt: TGTGCCAGCGGCGCTAGCGGGAGGCCGGTACACGATACGCAGTATTTT

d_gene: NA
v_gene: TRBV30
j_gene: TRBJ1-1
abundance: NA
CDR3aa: CAWSGGVGAMNTEAFF
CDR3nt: TGTGCCTGGTCGGGGGGGGTGGGGGCTATGAACACTGAAGCTTTCTTT

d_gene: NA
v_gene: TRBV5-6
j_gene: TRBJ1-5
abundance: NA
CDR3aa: CASSPGWGNQPQHF
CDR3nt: TGTGCCAGCAGCCCGGGGTGGGGCAATCAGCCCCAGCATTTT

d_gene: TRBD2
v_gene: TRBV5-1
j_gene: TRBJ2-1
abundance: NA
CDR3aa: CASSHPGLAGGGRNEQFF
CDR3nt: TGCGCCAGCAGCCACCCGGGACTAGCGGGAGGGGGACGCAATGAGCAGTTCTTC

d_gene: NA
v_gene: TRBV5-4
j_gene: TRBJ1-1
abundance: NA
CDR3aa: CASSPQGGRTEAFF
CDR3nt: TGTGCCAGCAGCCCTCAGGGCGGTAGGACTGAAGCTTTCTTT

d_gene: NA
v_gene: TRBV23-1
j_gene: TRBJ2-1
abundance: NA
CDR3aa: CASSQSGSYNEQFF
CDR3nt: TGCGCCAGCAGTCAGTCGGGCTCCTACAATGAGCAGTTCTTC

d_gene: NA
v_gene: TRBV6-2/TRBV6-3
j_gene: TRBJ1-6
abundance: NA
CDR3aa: CASSYADGRGIGSPLHF
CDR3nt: TGTGCCAGCAGTTACGCCGATGGCAGGGGAATAGGTTCACCCCTCCACTTT

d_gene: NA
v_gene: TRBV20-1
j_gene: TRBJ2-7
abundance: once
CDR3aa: CSASAVVWGLGGEQYF
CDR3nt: TGCAGTGCTAGTGCGGTTGTATGGGGTCTGGGGGGAGAGCAGTACTTC

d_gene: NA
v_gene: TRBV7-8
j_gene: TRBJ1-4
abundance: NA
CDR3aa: CASSLASEKLFF
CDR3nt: TGTGCCAGCAGCTTAGCGAGCGAAAAACTGTTTTTT

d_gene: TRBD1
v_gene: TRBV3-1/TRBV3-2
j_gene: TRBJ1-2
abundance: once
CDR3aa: CASRRTGKHYGYTF
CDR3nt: TGTGCCAGCAGGCGGACAGGCAAGCACTATGGCTACACCTTC

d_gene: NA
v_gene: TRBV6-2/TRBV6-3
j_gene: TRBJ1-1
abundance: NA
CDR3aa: CASSPRTAMNTEAFF
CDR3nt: TGTGCCAGCAGTCCACGGACAGCCATGAACACTGAAGCTTTCTTT

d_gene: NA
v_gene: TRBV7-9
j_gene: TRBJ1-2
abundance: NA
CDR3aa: CASSLRGGYTF
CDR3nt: TGTGCCAGCAGCTTGCGGGGTGGCTACACCTTC

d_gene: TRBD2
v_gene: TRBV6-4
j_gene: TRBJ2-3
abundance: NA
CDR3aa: CASRRTSGYTDTQYF
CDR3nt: TGTGCCAGCAGACGGACTAGCGGGTACACAGATACGCAGTATTTT

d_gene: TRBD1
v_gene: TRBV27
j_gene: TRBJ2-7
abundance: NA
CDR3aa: CASSLADRAAYEQYF
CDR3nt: TGTGCCAGCAGTTTGGCGGACAGGGCCGCCTACGAGCAGTACTTC

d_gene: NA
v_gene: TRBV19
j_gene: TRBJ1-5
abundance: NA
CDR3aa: CASKLSDTYLQPQHF
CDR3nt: TGTGCCAGTAAGTTGTCAGACACTTACCTTCAGCCCCAGCATTTT

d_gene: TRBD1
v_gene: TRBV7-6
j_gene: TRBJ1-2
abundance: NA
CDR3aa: CASSLGRDRDERGYTF
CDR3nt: TGTGCCAGCAGCTTAGGCCGGGACAGGGATGAAAGGGGCTACACCTTC

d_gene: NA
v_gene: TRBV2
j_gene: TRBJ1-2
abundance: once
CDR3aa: CASSPLPRQFYGYTF
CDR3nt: TGTGCCAGCAGCCCCCTACCCCGACAGTTCTATGGCTACACCTTC

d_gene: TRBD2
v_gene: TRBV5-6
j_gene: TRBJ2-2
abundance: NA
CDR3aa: CASSLEGTSGHTGELFF
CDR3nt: TGTGCCAGCAGCTTGGAAGGGACTAGCGGGCACACCGGGGAGCTGTTTTTT

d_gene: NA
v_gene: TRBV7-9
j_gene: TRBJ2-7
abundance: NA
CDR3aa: CASSLAHLGEQYF
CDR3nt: TGTGCCAGCAGCTTAGCCCACCTCGGCGAGCAGTACTTC

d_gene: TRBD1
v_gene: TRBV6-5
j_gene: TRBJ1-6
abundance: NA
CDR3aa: CASRGTVGSPLHF
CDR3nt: TGTGCCAGCAGAGGGACAGTTGGCTCACCCCTCCACTTT

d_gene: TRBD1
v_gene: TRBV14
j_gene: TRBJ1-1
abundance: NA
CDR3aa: CASSPVWKQGAQKGNTEAFF
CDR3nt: TGTGCCAGCAGCCCCGTATGGAAACAGGGGGCGCAAAAGGGGAACACTGAAGCTTTCTTT

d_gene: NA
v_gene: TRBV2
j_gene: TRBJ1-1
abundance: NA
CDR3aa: CASSSQDASEGNTEAFF
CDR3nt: TGTGCCAGCAGTTCCCAGGACGCCTCCGAGGGAAACACTGAAGCTTTCTTT

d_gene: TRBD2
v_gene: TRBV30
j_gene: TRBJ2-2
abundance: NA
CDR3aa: CAWSPGLAGTGELFF
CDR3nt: TGTGCCTGGAGCCCTGGACTAGCGGGGACCGGGGAGCTGTTTTTT

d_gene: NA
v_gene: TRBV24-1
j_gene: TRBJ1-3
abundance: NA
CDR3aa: CATSETDRGPGNTIYF
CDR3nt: TGTGCCACCAGTGAAACGGACCGGGGTCCAGGAAACACCATATATTTT

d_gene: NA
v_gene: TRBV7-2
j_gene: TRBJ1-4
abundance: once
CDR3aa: CASSPPGGANEKLFF
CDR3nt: TGTGCCAGCAGCCCCCCCGGGGGGGCGAATGAAAAACTGTTTTTT

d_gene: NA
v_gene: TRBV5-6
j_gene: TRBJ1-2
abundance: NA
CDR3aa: CASSLRAGGGYGYTF
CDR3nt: TGTGCCAGCAGCTTGAGGGCGGGGGGCGGCTATGGCTACACCTTC

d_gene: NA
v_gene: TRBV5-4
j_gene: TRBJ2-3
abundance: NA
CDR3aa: CASSLQGPTDTQYF
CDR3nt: TGTGCCAGCAGCTTACAGGGTCCCACAGATACGCAGTATTTT

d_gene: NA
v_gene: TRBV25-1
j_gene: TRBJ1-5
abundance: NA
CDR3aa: CASSEGGSSNQPQHF
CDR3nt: TGTGCCAGCTCCGAGGGGGGGAGCAGCAATCAGCCCCAGCATTTT

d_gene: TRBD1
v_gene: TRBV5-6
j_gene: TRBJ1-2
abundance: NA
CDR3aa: CASSFTGVGYGYTF
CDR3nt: TGTGCCAGCAGCTTTACAGGGGTGGGGTATGGCTACACCTTC

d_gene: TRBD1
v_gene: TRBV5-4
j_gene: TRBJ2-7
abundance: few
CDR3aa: CASSAGTVDYEQYF
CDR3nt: TGTGCCAGCAGCGCCGGGACAGTAGACTACGAGCAGTACTTC

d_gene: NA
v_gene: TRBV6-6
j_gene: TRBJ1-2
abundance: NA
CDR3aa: CASSYGGGYTF
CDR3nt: TGTGCCAGCAGTTACGGCGGAGGCTACACCTTC

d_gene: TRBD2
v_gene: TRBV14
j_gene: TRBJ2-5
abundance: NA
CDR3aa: CASSHSGRNDQETQYF
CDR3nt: TGTGCCAGCAGCCATAGCGGGAGAAATGACCAAGAGACCCAGTACTTC

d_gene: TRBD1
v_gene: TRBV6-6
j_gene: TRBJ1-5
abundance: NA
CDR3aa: CASSRQGDQPQHF
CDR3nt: TGTGCCAGCAGCAGACAGGGCGATCAGCCCCAGCATTTT

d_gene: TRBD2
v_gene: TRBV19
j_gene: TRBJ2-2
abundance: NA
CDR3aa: CASSIGGTTGELFF
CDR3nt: TGTGCCAGTAGTATCGGGGGGACTACCGGGGAGCTGTTTTTT

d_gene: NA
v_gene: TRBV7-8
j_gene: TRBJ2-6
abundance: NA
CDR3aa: CASSQGSGANVLTF
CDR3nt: TGTGCCAGCAGCCAGGGGTCCGGGGCCAACGTCCTGACTTTC

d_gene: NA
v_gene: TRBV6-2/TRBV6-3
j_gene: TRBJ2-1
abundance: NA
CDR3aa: CASSYSQGAHEQFF
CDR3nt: TGTGCCAGCAGTTACTCACAGGGAGCCCATGAGCAGTTCTTC

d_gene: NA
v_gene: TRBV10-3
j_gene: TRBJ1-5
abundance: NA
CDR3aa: CAIGAGPGEGNQPQHF
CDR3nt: TGTGCCATCGGCGCCGGTCCGGGGGAGGGCAATCAGCCCCAGCATTTT

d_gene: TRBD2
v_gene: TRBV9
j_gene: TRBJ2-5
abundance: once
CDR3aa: CASSPSGRGAQYF
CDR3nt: TGTGCCAGCAGCCCTAGCGGGAGGGGGGCCCAGTACTTC

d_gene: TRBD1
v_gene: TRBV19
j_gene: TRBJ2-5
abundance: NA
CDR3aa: CASSIDRGQAGTQYF
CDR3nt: TGTGCCAGTAGTATAGATCGGGGACAGGCGGGGACCCAGTACTTC

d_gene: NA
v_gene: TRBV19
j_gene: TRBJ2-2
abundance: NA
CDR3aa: CATQRGGMVGTGELFF
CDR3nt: TGTGCCACCCAGCGTGGCGGGATGGTTGGCACCGGGGAGCTGTTTTTT

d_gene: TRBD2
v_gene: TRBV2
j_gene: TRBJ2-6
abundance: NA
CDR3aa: CASSPRTSASSGANVLTF
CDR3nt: TGTGCCAGCAGCCCCCGGACTAGCGCAAGCTCTGGGGCCAACGTCCTGACTTTC

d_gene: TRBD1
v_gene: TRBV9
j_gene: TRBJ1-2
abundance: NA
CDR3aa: CASSGGTGLYGYTF
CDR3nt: TGTGCCAGCAGCGGCGGGACAGGGCTCTATGGCTACACCTTC

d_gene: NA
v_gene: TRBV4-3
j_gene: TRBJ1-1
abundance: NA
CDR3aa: CASSRYPRGFTEAFF
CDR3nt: TGCGCCAGCAGCCGCTACCCCAGGGGATTCACTGAAGCTTTCTTT

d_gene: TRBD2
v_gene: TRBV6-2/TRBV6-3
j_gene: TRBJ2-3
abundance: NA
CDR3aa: CASSYGTSVDTQYF
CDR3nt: TGTGCCAGCAGTTACGGGACTAGCGTAGATACGCAGTATTTT

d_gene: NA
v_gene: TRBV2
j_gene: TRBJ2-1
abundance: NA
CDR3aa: CASSEGGVRSYNEQFF
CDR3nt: TGTGCCAGCAGTGAAGGGGGGGTTAGGTCCTACAATGAGCAGTTCTTC

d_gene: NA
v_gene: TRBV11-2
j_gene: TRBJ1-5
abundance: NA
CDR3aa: CASSLVGAGVGNQPQHF
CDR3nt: TGTGCCAGCAGCTTAGTGGGGGCAGGGGTGGGCAATCAGCCCCAGCATTTT

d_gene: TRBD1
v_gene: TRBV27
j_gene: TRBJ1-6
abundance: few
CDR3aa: CATRTGGYNSPLHF
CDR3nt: TGTGCCACCCGGACAGGGGGATATAATTCACCCCTCCACTTT